This entry lists 15 T cell receptor beta chains sequenced from one sample in a study of blood T cell repertoires in COVID-19. Some clones are missing from TCRdb's copy, which holds only in-frame ones; the method was immunoSEQ multiplex PCR. The sample consists of hundreds of thousands of clones, 75% to 90% of them appearing once. What was sequenced was peripheral blood. These receptors originate from a woman younger than 45 with acute or convalescent COVID-19.

The rearrangement uses TRBV7-7 and TRBJ2-5; 9 nucleotides match TRBD1. The germline V gene has CDR1 SSHAT and CDR2 FNYEAQ (reference sequence). V was clipped by 5 bases and J by 2 bases; unmatched bases: 3. This CDR3 is 14 amino acids long. This CDR3 is CASSTGTGQETQYF. DNA for the CDR3: TGTGCCAGCAGCACAGGGACAGGGCAAGAGACCCAGTACTTC.

The chain joins TRBV9 to TRBJ1-2; maybe TRBD1 (5 bases). This CDR3 spans 13 amino acids. Trimming took off 3 bases at V and 8 bases at J, with 14 bases between the two ends. Germline V lookup: CDR1 SGDLS, CDR2 YYNGEE. As DNA, the CDR3 is TGTGCCAGCAGCGGAACCAGGGTCCAAGGCTACACCTTC. The encoded protein is CASSGTRVQGYTF.

V is TRBV5-5 and J is TRBJ2-7, with D possibly TRBD2 on 5 matching bases. Trimming stripped 4 bases from V and 7 bases from J, with 12 bases between. This CDR3 region has 12 residues. Germline lookup yields CDR1 SGHKS and CDR2 YYEKEE (reference sequence). CDR3 residues: CASSPGGGEQYF. The DNA of the CDR3 is TGTGCCAGCAGCCCTGGTGGAGGAGAGCAGTACTTC.

Only one count was recorded for this clone. The genes are TRBV4-1 and TRBJ2-7; D might be TRBD1 (6 bases). V was shortened by 6 bases and J by 4 bases, with 22 bases between the two germline ends. The CDR3 runs to 16 residues. CDR1 MGHRA and CDR2 YSYEKL come from the germline V gene. The CDR3 DNA reads as TGCGCCAGCAGTCCGACAGGTATTTTTGCCTATTACGAGCAGTACTTC. Amino acid sequence: CASSPTGIFAYYEQYF.

CDR3 in DNA: TGTGCCAGCACTAACAGGGACTATGGCTACACCTTC. It codes for CASTNRDYGYTF. This sequence joins TRBV12-3 or TRBV12-4 and TRBJ1-2; weak D call: TRBD1 (6 bases). The CDR3 runs to 12 residues. Trimming shortened V by 7 bases and J by 3 bases, and 9 bases separated the two germline ends.

V and J are TRBV15 and TRBJ2-5, with 7 positions matching TRBD1. The CDR3 is 13 residues long. V lost 0 bases, J lost 5 bases, and 0 bases stayed unmatched. Germline V gives CDR1 LNHNV, CDR2 YYDKDF (reference sequence). Written as DNA, the CDR3 is TGTGCCACCAGCAGAGAACAGGGGGAGACCCAGTACTTC. This translates into CATSREQGETQYF.

The CDR3: CATSRDRPGAREQYF. For the CDR3, the DNA is TGTGCCACCAGCAGAGACCGTCCAGGGGCACGCGAGCAGTACTTC. V is TRBV15 and J is TRBJ2-7, with D maybe TRBD1 (6 bases). V was clipped by 0 bases and J by 6 bases, with 15 bases between them. CDR1 LNHNV and CDR2 YYDKDF come from the germline V gene (reference sequence). The CDR3 length is 15 residues.

The chain has TRBV3-1 (or the pseudogene TRBV3-2) and TRBJ2-5; D is unresolved. The CDR3 spans 14 residues. V gave up 4 bases and J gave up 5 bases, with 14 bases separating them. The germline CDR1 and CDR2 sequences are LGHDT and YNNKEL (reference sequence). CDR3 nucleotide sequence: TGTGCCAGCAGCCCCAGACTCTTTTCCGAGACCCAGTACTTC. This encodes CASSPRLFSETQYF.

V gene TRBV9 combines with J gene TRBJ2-5; TRBD2 aligns across 7 bases. Germline lookup yields CDR1 SGDLS and CDR2 YYNGEE. Trimming took 3 bases from V and 5 from J; bases not matched to a gene: 7. The CDR3 is made up of 14 amino acids. This CDR3 is CASSGGSGAETQYF. CDR3 bases: TGTGCCAGCAGCGGTGGGAGCGGGGCGGAGACCCAGTACTTC.

The J gene is TRBJ2-2, the V gene TRBV25-1; 7 bases are a match to TRBD2. Germline V lookup: CDR1 MGHDK, CDR2 SYGVNS. The CDR3 loop spans 17 amino acids. V was pared by 1 base and J by 7 bases, with 12 bases of the junction left unmatched. The chain's CDR3 is CASSESTRSGVLGELFF. The CDR3 region has the DNA TGTGCCAGCAGTGAATCAACTAGGAGCGGGGTACTCGGGGAGCTGTTTTTT.

This clone is a singleton in its sample. The sample carries other DNA sequences with the same CDR3. This chain uses TRBV12-3 or TRBV12-4 with TRBJ1-3; 7 nucleotides align to TRBD1. The V gene end was trimmed by 3 bases and the J gene end by 4 bases; junction bases not matched to a gene: 0. The CDR3 has 13 residues. The DNA of the CDR3 is TGTGCCAGCAGTTTGACAGGGGGAAACACCATATATTTT. Protein product: CASSLTGGNTIYF.

The chain has TRBV5-6 and TRBJ2-5, with TRBD1 as a possible D gene (5 bases). With 5 bases removed from V and 5 bases from J, the gap between germline ends came to 13 bases. The germline gives CDR1 SGHDT, CDR2 YYEEEE. CDR3 length equals 13 residues. CDR3 DNA: TGTGCCAGCAGACTGTGGGGCGCGGAGACCCAGTACTTC. Amino acid sequence: CASRLWGAETQYF. Full variable domain (rest looked up from reference TRBV5-6 and TRBJ2-5): DAGVTQSPTHLIKTRGQQVTLRCSPKSGHDTVSWYQQALGQGPQFIFQYYEEEERQRGNFPDRFSGHQFPNYSSELNVNALLLGDSALYLCASRLWGAETQYFGPGTRLLVL.

The V and J genes are TRBV9 and TRBJ2-7; 7 positions match TRBD1. Germline values: CDR1 SGDLS, CDR2 YYNGEE. V dropped 4 bases and J dropped 3; count of bases not matched to a gene: 7. The CDR3 loop spans 14 amino acids. CDR3 residues: CASSSRDSIYEQYF. The CDR3 DNA reads as TGTGCCAGCAGCTCCCGGGACAGCATCTACGAGCAGTACTTC.

This clone came up many times. The rearrangement links TRBV9 to TRBJ2-1; 9 positions match TRBD2. The germline CDR1 and CDR2 sequences are SGDLS and YYNGEE. The V segment lost 0 bases and the J segment 1 base; nucleotides outside the gene matches: 5. CDR3 size: 17 residues. CDR3 amino acids: CASSVEWAGGSYNEQFF. For the CDR3, the DNA is TGTGCCAGCAGCGTAGAATGGGCGGGGGGGTCCTACAATGAGCAGTTCTTC.

This clone was detected a few times. The V call is TRBV7-9, the J call TRBJ2-3; TRBD1 matches at 9 bases. The CDR3 runs to 14 residues. The ends lost 7 bases at V and 5 bases at J; junction bases unmatched: 7. The germline V gene has CDR1 SEHNR and CDR2 FQNEAQ (reference sequence). The CDR3 loop is CASTGTGLRDTQYF. CDR3 sequence (DNA): TGTGCCAGCACCGGGACAGGGCTGCGAGATACGCAGTATTTT.